This TCR beta chain emerged from a study of OX40 agonist ivuxolimab in advanced cancers. Regarding the study in general: Ivuxolimab was an agonistic, fully human IgG2 monoclonal antibody directed against OX40 (CD134), a costimulatory receptor. The dose-escalation cohort was about 87% male with a mean age of roughly 62 years, ranging from roughly 20 to 80. Intravenous ivuxolimab was administered to patients every 2 weeks at six dose levels: 0.01, 0.1, 0.3, 1.5, 3 and 10 mg/kg. The paper covers the monotherapy dose-escalation part of the phase I ivuxolimab trial, which included N of about 51 patients. Three dose-escalation patients achieved partial responses, one with hepatocellular carcinoma and two with cutaneous melanoma. Among the approximately 54 dose-escalation patients, around 20 had hepatocellular carcinoma, about 15 melanoma, 9 renal cell carcinoma and 9 head and neck cancer. Prior anti-PD-1, anti-PD-L1 or anti-CTLA-4 therapy was permitted, and checkpoint inhibitors had been received by about 44% of dose-escalation patients. The purpose of peripheral TCRbeta sequencing was to test whether ivuxolimab changed TCR sequence diversity and led to clonal T-cell expansion. What the work shows at the level of the full study, not this receptor alone: On average, CD8+ T cells showed more expanded clones than CD4+ T cells after ivuxolimab. In the 0.1-3.0 mg/kg groups, partial responders were among the patients with the lowest normalized peripheral clonal expansion, particularly in CD8+ T cells. Clonal expansion of both CD4+ and CD8+ blood T cells was observed from baseline to week 6 at doses 0.1 to 3.0 mg/kg. Antigen specificity was not determined for the clonally expanded peripheral T cells. Low levels of normalized T-cell clonal expansion were also seen in some patients who did not respond.

From its cysteine to its phenylalanine, the CDR3 spans 12 amino acids. Here the CDR3 DNA is all that survives: 36 bases in frame from base 1. V is shortened by 1 base, J by 4 bases, and the region joining them spans 4 bases. Based on the germline V gene (reference sequence), the CDR1 and CDR2 sequences are PRHDT and FYEKMQ. About this clone itself: This receptor's antigen is unknown. Base qualities are missing; no much larger clone stands one base away.

Genomic DNA was isolated from the sorted cells so that the TCRbeta CDR3 region could be sequenced. The immunoSEQ Assay was used for sequencing of TCRbeta CDR3 regions. The clones in this table, taken by TCRdb from immuneACCESS, are in-frame only. Not every clone is retained; where verified, under half of the shortfall comes from an unresolved V gene, and the cause of the rest is unknown. The sample table records tens of thousands of clones; around 90% of these occur just once. The ten largest clones add up to roughly 6.9% of the sample. The trial excluded patients who had a history of autoimmune disease or who were on systemic immunosuppression. Peripheral blood for TCR sequencing was collected from all dose cohorts at baseline, on cycle 4 day 1, and on cycle 7 day 1. The samples were drawn from a first-in-human, open-label, multicenter phase I dose-escalation trial of ivuxolimab. The trial enrolled adults with locally advanced or metastatic head and neck squamous cell, hepatocellular, melanoma or renal cell carcinoma. Before TCR sequencing, CD4+ T cells and CD8+ T cells were sorted from peripheral blood as separate populations.

The chain is made from TRBV13 and TRBJ1-2; the D gene remains uncertain. Sequences were derived from CD4+ or CD8+ T cells sorted from blood, sampled in a trial of the OX40 agonist ivuxolimab. The TCR comes from an adult with an advanced solid tumor such as melanoma, head and neck, liver or kidney cancer. The DNA sequence reads TGTGCCAGCAGCTTAGAGGCCTATGGCTACACCTTC. Its protein reads: CASSLEAYGYTF.